This T cell receptor beta chain was retrieved from a study of neurological immune-mediated disorders. Trimming took 1 base from V and 8 from J, leaving 18 bases between them. This CDR3 has 14 residues. Germline V gene sequence: CDR1 DFQATT, CDR2 SNEGSKA (reference sequence). In the case of this clonotype: Given a much more abundant clone one base away, this may be a read error.

TCRdb re-called the 5' RACE reads through MiXCR, storing one row per CDR3 protein. The sample includes tens of thousands of distinct CDR3 sequences, less than 5.5% of them seen just once. The clonotype comes from a man between 18 and 35 years old with multiple sclerosis. Sequenced input: PBMCs. J is TRBJ2-7 and V is TRBV20-1, with D possibly TRBD2 on 5 matching bases. The CDR3 region is CSARVRESHIKQYF. The CDR3 DNA follows: TGCAGTGCTAGAGTCCGGGAAAGCCATATCAAGCAGTACTTC.